This T cell receptor (beta chain) was sequenced for a study of CD8+ T cells in alopecia areata. Study observations and caveats: Scalp samples also contribute reads from the resident alphabeta T cells found in normal skin. An increase in clonality over normal scalp was evident in lesional scalp, especially alopecia totalis/universalis.

RNA extraction was followed by reverse transcription into cDNA, which acted as the sequencing template. Clones were sequenced by immunoSEQ multiplex PCR, and TCRdb holds only the in-frame ones, with some missing. The table shows about 110,000 clones, with roughly 64% occurring only once. Trimming cost V 2 bases and J 8 bases; bases outside gene matches: 10. The CDR3 length is 14 residues. Germline values: CDR1 GTSNPN, CDR2 SVGIG (reference sequence). Concerning this clone itself: The antigen is unknown.

V usage is TRBV30 and J usage is TRBJ1-2, with 8 nucleotides matching TRBD1. The source material was CD8+ T cells sorted from blood. This clonotype was sampled from a human donor in good health. The CDR3 loop reads CAWSPGQGRQGYTF. DNA for the CDR3: TGTGCCTGGAGTCCCGGACAGGGAAGGCAGGGCTACACCTTC.